Following are 24 T cell receptor beta chains from one sample sequenced in a study of CD8+CD57+ T cells in acquired aplastic anemia. Before being chosen for sequencing, patients had shown CD8+CD57+ cell expansion by flow cytometry. The use of genomic DNA as template underpinned the TCR beta VDJ and CDR3 profiling. Each CDR3 protein is one row after TCRdb ran MiXCR on the reads. The table has about 160,000 distinct CDR3 sequences, about 50% seen once. Sequencing was done on a sample of sorted CD4+, CD8+, or CD8+CD57+ T cells (not recorded which) from PBMCs. The source is a human donor with aplastic anemia.

In regard to this clonotype: The junction shows a germline mismatch at one end, possibly a read error. The chain combines TRBV18 with TRBJ1-2, with 8 bases fitting TRBD1. The CDR3 extends over 16 amino acids. The germline V gene encodes CDR1 KGHSH and CDR2 LQKENI. The CDR3 bases are TGTGCCAGCTCACCACCGGCAGGGGGCTCGAATCCACCGGGTTCGTGG. This translates into CASSPPAGGSNPPGSW.

V is TRBV5-6 and J is TRBJ2-2, with D unclear. The CDR3 length is 15 residues. The V end was cut by 2 bases, the J end by 2 bases, with 10 bases between. Germline values: CDR1 SGHDT, CDR2 YYEEEE. The CDR3 spells CASSFRTVNTGELFF. For the CDR3, the DNA is TGTGCCAGCAGCTTCAGGACGGTAAACACCGGGGAGCTGTTTTTT.

This clonotype was counted many times. The chain couples TRBV5-1 to TRBJ1-2, with TRBD1 matching 7 bases. CDR3 size: 12 residues. CDR1 and CDR2 from the germline V gene are SGHRS and YFSETQ. The V segment lost 4 bases and the J segment 4 bases; nucleotides outside the gene matches: 1. The CDR3 DNA reads as TGCGCCAGCAGCGGGACAGTCTATGGCTACACCTTC. Amino acid sequence: CASSGTVYGYTF.

In DNA, the CDR3 is TGTGCTAGGGACACTAGCGCCTCCTACGAGCAGTACTTC. The encoded protein is CARDTSASYEQYF. J is TRBJ2-7 and V is TRBV7-7; a possible D gene is TRBD2 (7 bases). In germline, CDR1 is SSHAT, CDR2 FNYEAQ (reference sequence). The CDR3 is 13 residues long.

The chain recombines TRBV29-1 with TRBJ1-3, with 9 bases matching TRBD1. Per germline, CDR1 SQVTM and CDR2 ANQGSEA. The trim removed 7 bases at V and 4 bases at J, leaving 8 bases unmatched. The CDR3 length is 14 residues. Here the CDR3 DNA reads TGCAGCGCTAAACAGGGGGCGAGCGGAAACACCATATATTTT. Protein sequence: CSAKQGASGNTIYF.

The CDR3 DNA is TGTGCCAGCAGTTTTCAGGATAATTCACCCCTCCACTTT. Translation gives CASSFQDNSPLHF. The rearrangement joins TRBV12-3 or TRBV12-4 to TRBJ1-6; D gene ambiguous. The CDR3 runs 13 residues. The V and J ends lost 3 bases and 5 bases respectively, with 5 bases between them.

The table lists this clonotype with a few counts. The chain links TRBV9 to TRBJ2-2; D may be TRBD1 (5 bases). Trimming pared 0 bases from V and 0 bases from J, leaving 6 bases between. CDR1 is SGDLS, CDR2 YYNGEE, per germline. The CDR3 spans 15 residues. The CDR3 coding sequence is TGTGCCAGCAGCGTAGTACAGGCGAACACCGGGGAGCTGTTTTTT. This gives the protein CASSVVQANTGELFF.

In its sample, this clonotype was seen many times. The rearrangement links TRBV9 to TRBJ2-1; 7 nucleotides line up with TRBD1. This CDR3 has 14 amino acids. Looked up from germline, CDR1 is SGDLS and CDR2 is YYNGEE. J gave up 6 bases and V 3 bases, and 6 bases lay outside the gene matches. CDR3 nucleotide sequence: TGTGCCAGCAGCGATCAGACAGGGTCCAATGAGCAGTTCTTC. This translates into CASSDQTGSNEQFF.

This clonotype was found many times. This chain uses TRBV7-2 with TRBJ2-1; D remains unclear. In germline, CDR1 is SGHTA, CDR2 FQGNSA. The CDR3 loop spans 15 amino acids. With 2 bases removed from V and 0 bases from J, the gap between germline ends came to 8 bases. The CDR3 region is CASSLHAGSYNEQFF. The CDR3 DNA sequence: TGTGCCAGCAGCTTACACGCAGGCTCCTACAATGAGCAGTTCTTC.

In DNA, the CDR3 is TGTGCCAGCAACTCGGAGAGGGGGACAGGGGGCTACGAGCAGTACTTC. This codes for CASNSERGTGGYEQYF. The chain links TRBV11-1 to TRBJ2-7; TRBD1 aligns across 11 bases. V lost 7 bases, J lost 3 bases, and 11 bases stayed unmatched. The CDR3 covers 16 residues. Germline CDR1 and CDR2: SGHAT and FQDESV (reference sequence).

The chain employs TRBV12-5 and TRBJ1-1; D might be TRBD1 (5 bases). The V gene's germline CDR1 is LGHNT and CDR2 FRNRAP. V gave up 7 bases and J gave up 1 base, with 10 bases separating them. This CDR3 is 13 amino acids long. The CDR3 sequence is CASAPGRNTEAFF. DNA of the CDR3: TGTGCTAGTGCCCCGGGACGGAACACTGAAGCTTTCTTT.

As for this clonotype: A much larger clonotype is one base distant, so this may be a read error. The CDR3 region has the DNA TGTGCCAGCAGTTACAGCGGGACAGGGAATTCACTCCTCCACTTT. It encodes CASSYSGTGNSLLHF. The chain joins TRBV6-5 to TRBJ1-6; 9 bases fit TRBD1. The length of the CDR3 is 15 residues. Per germline, CDR1 MNHEY and CDR2 SVGAGI.

The V gene is TRBV11-2, the J gene TRBJ2-5; 13 bases align to TRBD2. J was trimmed by 4 bases and V by 4 bases; bases with no gene match: 12. The CDR3 is made up of 18 amino acids. Germline values: CDR1 SGHAT, CDR2 FQNNGV. CDR3 region: CASSSGLAGRSTLETQYF. As DNA, the CDR3 is TGTGCCAGCAGCTCGGGACTAGCGGGAAGATCAACTTTAGAGACCCAGTACTTC.

This clonotype was observed at least ten times. The genes are TRBV7-3 and TRBJ2-7; perhaps TRBD1 as D (6 bases). CDR1 is SGHTA and CDR2 is FQGTGA in the germline V gene. CDR3 size: 17 residues. V lost 1 base to trimming and J lost 6 bases, with 22 bases between them. The CDR3 DNA sequence: TGTGCCAGCAGCTTAATCGGAGACGGGACAAGCCCCACCGAGCAGTACTTC. As protein: CASSLIGDGTSPTEQYF. The full variable domain, its missing parts supplied by reference TRBV7-3 and TRBJ2-7, is GAGVSQTPSNKVTEKGKYVELRCDPISGHTALYWYRQSLGQGPEFLIYFQGTGAADDSGLPNDRFFAVRPEGSVSTLKIQRTERGDSAVYLCASSLIGDGTSPTEQYFGPGTRLTVT.

This clonotype came up once. CDR3 DNA sequence: TGCAGCGCGGGCAGGCAAGAGACCCAGTACTTC. Translated: CSAGRQETQYF. This chain uses TRBV29-1 with TRBJ2-5; D ambiguous. This CDR3 spans 11 amino acids. Trimming pared 7 bases from V and 2 bases from J, leaving 8 bases between. Germline CDR1 and CDR2: SQVTM and ANQGSEA.

This clonotype was observed at least ten times. The chain employs TRBV7-2 and TRBJ2-1; no clear D. Trimming took 4 bases from V and 6 from J, leaving 7 bases between them. CDR3 size: 12 residues. Per the germline V gene, CDR1 is SGHTA and CDR2 is FQGNSA. This CDR3 reads CASSYEGNEQFF. The CDR3 DNA is TGTGCCAGCAGCTACGAAGGCAATGAGCAGTTCTTC.

About this clonotype itself: At one end, the junction sequence differs from germline, possibly due to a read error. This chain joins TRBV2 and TRBJ2-7; D is perhaps TRBD1 or TRBD2 (5 bases each). Germline assignment: CDR1 SNHLY and CDR2 FYNNEI. This CDR3 contains 14 residues. In DNA, the CDR3 is TGCGCCAGCAGTGTTGGGGGATCGATCGACGAGCAGTACTTC. As protein: CASSVGGSIDEQYF.

This sequence joins TRBV2 and TRBJ1-3, with TRBD1 as a possible D gene (5 bases). The J call may be faulty, since TRBJ1-1 better matches the DNA end. This CDR3 spans 12 amino acids. Germline V lookup: CDR1 SNHLY, CDR2 FYNNEI. The CDR3 DNA sequence: TGTGCCAGCAGTGAAGACAGGCCAGAAGCTTTCTTT. It is translated as CASSEDRPEAFF.

As concerns this clonotype: A much larger clone lies a single base off, so this may be a read error. The chain uses TRBV6-5 and TRBJ2-2; perhaps D is TRBD1 or TRBD2 (5 bases each). CDR1 and CDR2 (germline): MNHEY, SVGAGI. The CDR3 has 13 residues. CDR3 in amino acids: CASSNKNTGDLFF. The CDR3 region has the DNA TGTGCCAGCAGTAACAAGAACACCGGGGACCTGTTTTTT.

On this clonotype: A much larger clone is a single base away; this may be a read error. The gene calls are TRBV4-1 and TRBJ2-7; D not certain. The CDR3 consists of 13 residues. CDR1 and CDR2 (germline): MGHRA, YSYEKL. Here the CDR3 reads CAGSQDWTYEQYF. The CDR3 region has the DNA TGCGCCGGCAGCCAAGATTGGACCTACGAGCAGTACTTC.

The J gene is TRBJ2-7, the V gene TRBV18; 10 nucleotides align to TRBD2. CDR3 size: 15 residues. Germline V lookup: CDR1 KGHSH, CDR2 LQKENI. V lost 3 bases and J lost 3; bases outside the gene matches: 5. The CDR3 DNA reads TGTGCCAGCTCACCCCGTAGCGGGAGGATCTACGAGCAGTACTTC. Protein sequence: CASSPRSGRIYEQYF. The entire variable domain, with the rest obtained from reference TRBV18 and TRBJ2-7, is as follows: NAGVMQNPRHLVRRRGQEARLRCSPMKGHSHVYWYRQLPEEGLKFMVYLQKENIIDESGMPKERFSAEFPKEGPSILRIQQVVRGDSAAYFCASSPRSGRIYEQYFGPGTRLTVT.

The chain employs TRBV29-1 and TRBJ1-2; a weak D match, TRBD1 (6 bases). This CDR3 comprises 13 residues. Trimming left V 2 bases short and J 4 bases short, with 11 bases between. In germline, CDR1 is SQVTM, CDR2 ANQGSEA. CDR3 amino acids: CSVELDRGYGYTF. The CDR3 nucleotides are TGCAGCGTTGAATTGGACAGAGGCTATGGCTACACCTTC.

On this clonotype: A much larger clone sits a single nucleotide away, making a read error possible. The gene calls are TRBV6-1 and TRBJ2-7; unclear D gene. The CDR3 is made up of 13 amino acids. V was pared by 5 bases and J by 2 bases, with 10 bases between. Per the germline V gene, CDR1 is MNHNS and CDR2 is SASEGT. CDR3 sequence reads: CASSQGKTYEQYF. CDR3 nucleotides: TGTGCCAGCAGTCAAGGGAAAACCTACGAGCAGTACTTC.

This clonotype was observed many times. J is TRBJ2-7 and V is TRBV10-2; 7 bases line up with TRBD1. CDR1 and CDR2 (germline): WSHSY, SAAADI. The CDR3 length is 13 residues. V was clipped by 5 bases and J by 3 bases; unmatched bases: 4. In nucleotides, the CDR3 is TGCGCCAGCAGTTGGGACAGATACTACGAGCAGTACTTC. Its translation is CASSWDRYYEQYF.